Below are 15 T cell receptor beta chains sequenced from a single sample in a study of OX40 agonist ivuxolimab in advanced cancers. Repertoires were generated with immunoSEQ multiplex PCR, while TCRdb's copy carries only in-frame clones and drops some. The data contain approximately 25,000 clones, around 81% of them singletons. Sample: CD4+ or CD8+ T cells sorted from blood, taken in a trial of the OX40 agonist ivuxolimab. The receptors stem from an adult with an advanced solid tumor such as melanoma, head and neck, liver or kidney cancer.

This chain connects TRBV5-1 to TRBJ2-7; a weak D match, TRBD1 (6 bases). The length of the CDR3 is 14 residues. V lost 3 bases and J 3 bases, leaving 13 bases between the germline ends. The germline CDR1 and CDR2 sequences are SGHRS and YFSETQ. The CDR3 coding sequence is TGCGCCAGCAGCTCGCCGGGACACCTCTACGAGCAGTACTTC. The encoded protein is CASSSPGHLYEQYF.

The gene calls are TRBV5-5 and TRBJ2-7; D might be TRBD1 or TRBD2, each matching 5 bases. V lost 5 bases, J lost 2 bases, and 11 bases lay in between. This CDR3 is 13 amino acids long. Germline values: CDR1 SGHKS, CDR2 YYEKEE (reference sequence). The CDR3 loop reads CASSHGTTYEQYF. In nucleotides, the CDR3 is TGTGCCAGCAGTCATGGGACGACCTACGAGCAGTACTTC.

The sample holds a few counts of this clone. The V and J genes are TRBV10-3 and TRBJ2-1, with no clear D. This CDR3 is built from 12 residues. Germline V lookup: CDR1 ENHRY, CDR2 SYGVKD. Between the trimmed V and J ends, which lost 3 bases and 8 bases, there was a span of 8 bases. The chain's CDR3 is CAISDPRDEQFF. In DNA, the CDR3 is TGTGCCATCAGTGACCCGCGAGATGAGCAGTTCTTC.

For this clone: Other DNA sequences in the sample encode the same CDR3. The chain uses TRBV7-8 and TRBJ2-7, with a possible D match to TRBD1 (6 bases). CDR3 length: 13 residues. V gave up 0 bases and J gave up 4 bases, with 7 bases separating them. CDR1 is SGHVS and CDR2 is FQNEAQ in the germline V gene. The CDR3 bases are TGTGCCAGCAGCTTAGCGCAGGGGTACGAGCAGTACTTC. It codes for CASSLAQGYEQYF.

In this sample, this clone turned up once. V gene TRBV19 combines with J gene TRBJ2-7, with 7 nucleotides matching TRBD1. The CDR3 runs to 13 residues. The V gene end was trimmed by 3 bases and the J gene end by 3 bases; junction bases not matched to a gene: 2. CDR1 and CDR2 from the germline V gene are LNHDA and SQIVND (reference sequence). The CDR3 DNA sequence: TGTGCCAGTAGTATTTACAGGGGCTACGAGCAGTACTTC. Its translation: CASSIYRGYEQYF.

The gene calls are TRBV28 and TRBJ2-1; D perhaps matches TRBD2 (6 bases). In germline, CDR1 is MDHEN, CDR2 SYDVKM. This CDR3 has 15 amino acids. V dropped 0 bases and J dropped 6 bases, with 12 bases sitting between them. CDR3 bases: TGTGCCAGCAGTTTATGGTTGGAGGGTGTCAATGAGCAGTTCTTC. It is translated as CASSLWLEGVNEQFF.

The chain employs TRBV14 and TRBJ2-7; the D call may be TRBD1 or TRBD2 (5 bases each). The CDR3 runs 16 residues. The V gene's germline CDR1 is SGHDN and CDR2 FVKESK. V was pared by 2 bases and J by 1 base, with 15 bases between. The CDR3 DNA follows: TGTGCCAGCAGCCAACGGGGCGGCACTAGATCCTACGAGCAGTACTTC. Translated, it gives CASSQRGGTRSYEQYF.

This clone appeared once. The gene calls are TRBV11-2 and TRBJ1-1; TRBD1 aligns across 10 bases. This CDR3 region has 17 residues. CDR1 and CDR2 from the germline V gene are SGHAT and FQNNGV. The ends lost 3 bases at V and 0 bases at J; junction bases unmatched: 7. This chain's CDR3 is CASSFHRDRGMNTEAFF. CDR3 nucleotide sequence: TGTGCCAGCAGCTTTCACCGGGACAGGGGCATGAACACTGAAGCTTTCTTT.

The chain joins TRBV19 to TRBJ1-6; D call uncertain. The CDR3 length is 15 residues. Germline V lookup: CDR1 LNHDA, CDR2 SQIVND (reference sequence). CDR3 DNA sequence: TGTGCTACGAGCCCCTTCGACTCCTATAATTCACCCCTCCACTTT. It yields the protein CATSPFDSYNSPLHF.

This chain uses TRBV4-2 with TRBJ2-1; 10 bases fit TRBD2. Germline lookup yields CDR1 LGHNA and CDR2 YNFKEQ. J gave up 6 bases and V 0 bases, and 5 bases lay outside the gene matches. This CDR3 contains 16 residues. CDR3 in amino acids: CASSQDRLAGVNEQFF. For the CDR3, the DNA is TGTGCCAGCAGCCAAGACAGGCTAGCGGGAGTCAATGAGCAGTTCTTC.

The chain links TRBV11-2 to TRBJ1-4; no definite D call. The ends were cut back, 5 bases at V and 8 bases at J, with 15 bases in the middle. Germline CDR1 is SGHAT and CDR2 is FQNNGV. This CDR3 has 14 amino acids. In DNA form, the CDR3 reads TGTGCCAGCAGCCCTGACCCTTCAAGGGAAAAACTGTTTTTT. Its protein product is CASSPDPSREKLFF.

V is TRBV14 and J is TRBJ2-2; 9 bases agree with TRBD1. In germline, CDR1 is SGHDN, CDR2 FVKESK. The CDR3 has 14 amino acids. The trim removed 5 bases at V and 7 bases at J, leaving 5 bases unmatched. The CDR3 DNA follows: TGTGCCAGCAGCTCGACAGGGGGTATCGGGGAGCTGTTTTTT. The encoded protein is CASSSTGGIGELFF.

The chain combines TRBV19 with TRBJ2-6; D is ambiguous. This CDR3 spans 12 amino acids. Trimming stripped 6 bases from V and 3 bases from J, with 3 bases between. CDR1 and CDR2 from the germline V gene are LNHDA and SQIVND (reference sequence). CDR3 sequence (DNA): TGTGCCAGTAGGTATGGGGCCAACGTCCTGACTTTC. It translates to CASRYGANVLTF.

V is TRBV13 and J is TRBJ2-7; D remains ambiguous. V was shortened by 2 bases and J by 3 bases, with 8 bases between the two germline ends. The germline gives CDR1 PRHDT, CDR2 FYEKMQ (reference sequence). This CDR3 has 13 amino acids. CDR3 DNA sequence: TGTGCCAGCAGCTTAAGCTTCGGCTACGAGCAGTACTTC. This encodes CASSLSFGYEQYF.

The chain links TRBV5-5 to TRBJ1-4; D call uncertain. The CDR3 sequence is 15 residues long. Trimming shortened V by 4 bases and J by 5 bases, and 15 bases separated the two germline ends. Looked up from germline, CDR1 is SGHKS and CDR2 is YYEKEE (reference sequence). CDR3 bases: TGTGCCAGCAGCCCCCTACCGACCCCAAATGAAAAACTGTTTTTT. It translates to CASSPLPTPNEKLFF.